Reported below is one T cell receptor beta chain. Its cognate antigen is unknown. This record belongs to a study of post-analysis software for immune sequencing data. The study, taken as a whole, reports: Patients used four to six TRBV segments, including TRBV5-6, TRBV5-1 and TRBV20-1, more often than controls.

TCR beta libraries were prepared from cDNA with unique molecular identifiers. TCRdb re-analysed the PCR reads in MiXCR, keeping a single row per CDR3 protein. The data show about 540,000 distinct CDR3 sequences, approximately 31% seen once. This CDR3 has 13 residues. Trimming cost V 5 bases and J 6 bases, with 13 bases left between them. Germline CDR1 reads LNHDA; CDR2 reads SQIVND (reference sequence). The TCR sequence derives from a girl between 2 and 17 years old with multiple sclerosis. This chain uses TRBV19 with TRBJ1-2; no clear D gene. Specimen: blood. CDR3 in amino acids: CASSEGVNHGYTF. DNA of the CDR3: TGTGCCAGTAGTGAGGGAGTCAACCATGGCTACACCTTC.